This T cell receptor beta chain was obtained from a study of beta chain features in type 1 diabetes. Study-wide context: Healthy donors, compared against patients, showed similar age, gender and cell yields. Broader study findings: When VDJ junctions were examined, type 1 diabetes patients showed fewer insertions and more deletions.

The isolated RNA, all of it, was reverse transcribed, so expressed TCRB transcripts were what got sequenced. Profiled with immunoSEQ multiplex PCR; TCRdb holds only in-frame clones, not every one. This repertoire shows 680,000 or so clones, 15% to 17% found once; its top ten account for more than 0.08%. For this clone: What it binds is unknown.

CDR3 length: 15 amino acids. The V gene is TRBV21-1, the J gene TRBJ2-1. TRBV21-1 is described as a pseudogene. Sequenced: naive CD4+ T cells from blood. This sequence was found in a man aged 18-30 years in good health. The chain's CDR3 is CASSKVWGSYNEQFF. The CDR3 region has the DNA TGTGCCAGCAGCAAAGTTTGGGGCTCCTACAATGAGCAGTTCTTC.